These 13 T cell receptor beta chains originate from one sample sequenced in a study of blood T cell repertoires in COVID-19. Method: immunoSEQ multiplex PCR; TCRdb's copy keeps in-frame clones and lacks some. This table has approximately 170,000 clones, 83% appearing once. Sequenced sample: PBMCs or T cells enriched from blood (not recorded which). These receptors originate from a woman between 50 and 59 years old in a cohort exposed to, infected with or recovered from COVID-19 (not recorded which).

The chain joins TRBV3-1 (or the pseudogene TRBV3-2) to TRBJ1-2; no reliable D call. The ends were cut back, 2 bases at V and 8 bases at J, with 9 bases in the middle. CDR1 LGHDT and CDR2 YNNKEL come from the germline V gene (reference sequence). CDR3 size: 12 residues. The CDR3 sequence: CASSQSESGYTF. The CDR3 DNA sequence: TGTGCCAGCAGCCAATCCGAGAGCGGCTACACCTTC.

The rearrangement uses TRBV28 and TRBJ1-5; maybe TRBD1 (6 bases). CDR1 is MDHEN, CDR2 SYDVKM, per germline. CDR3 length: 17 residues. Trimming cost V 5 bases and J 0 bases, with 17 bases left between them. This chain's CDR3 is CASSPRSGGDSNQPQHF. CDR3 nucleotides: TGTGCCAGCAGTCCGCGGAGCGGGGGCGATAGCAATCAGCCCCAGCATTTT.

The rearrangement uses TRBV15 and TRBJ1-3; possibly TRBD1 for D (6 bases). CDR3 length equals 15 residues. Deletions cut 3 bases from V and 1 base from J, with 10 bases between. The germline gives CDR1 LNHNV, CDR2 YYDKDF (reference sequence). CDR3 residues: CATSRQGGSGNTIYF. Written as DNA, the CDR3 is TGTGCCACCAGCAGGCAAGGGGGATCTGGAAACACCATATATTTT.

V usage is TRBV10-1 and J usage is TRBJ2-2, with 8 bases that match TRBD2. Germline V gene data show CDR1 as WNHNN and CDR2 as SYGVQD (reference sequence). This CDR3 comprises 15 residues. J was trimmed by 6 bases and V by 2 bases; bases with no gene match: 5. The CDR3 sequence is CASSEPAGVAGELFF. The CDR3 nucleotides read TGCGCCAGCAGTGAGCCAGCGGGAGTGGCCGGGGAGCTGTTTTTT.

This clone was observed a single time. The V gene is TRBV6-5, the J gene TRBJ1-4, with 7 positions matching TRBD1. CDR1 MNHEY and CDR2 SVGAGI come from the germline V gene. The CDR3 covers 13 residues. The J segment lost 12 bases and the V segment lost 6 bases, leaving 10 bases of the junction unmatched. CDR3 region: CASRSQGGRELFF. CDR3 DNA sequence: TGTGCCAGCAGATCCCAAGGGGGCCGGGAACTGTTTTTT.

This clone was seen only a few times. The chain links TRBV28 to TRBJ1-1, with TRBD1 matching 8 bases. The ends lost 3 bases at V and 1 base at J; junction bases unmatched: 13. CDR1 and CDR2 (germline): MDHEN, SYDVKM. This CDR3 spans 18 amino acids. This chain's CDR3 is CASSLHRGGWVGNTEAFF. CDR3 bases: TGTGCCAGCAGTTTGCACAGGGGGGGATGGGTCGGGAACACTGAAGCTTTCTTT.

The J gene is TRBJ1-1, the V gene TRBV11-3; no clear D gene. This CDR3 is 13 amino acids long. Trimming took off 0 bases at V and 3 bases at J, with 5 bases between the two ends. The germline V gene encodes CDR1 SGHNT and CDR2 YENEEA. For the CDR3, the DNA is TGTGCCAGCAGCTTAGAATCTTACACTGAAGCTTTCTTT. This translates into CASSLESYTEAFF. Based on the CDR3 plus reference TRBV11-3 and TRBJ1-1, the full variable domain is EAGVVQSPRYKIIEKKQPVAFWCNPISGHNTLYWYLQNLGQGPELLIRYENEEAVDDSQLPKDRFSAERLKGVDSTLKIQPAELGDSAVYLCASSLESYTEAFFGQGTRLTVV.

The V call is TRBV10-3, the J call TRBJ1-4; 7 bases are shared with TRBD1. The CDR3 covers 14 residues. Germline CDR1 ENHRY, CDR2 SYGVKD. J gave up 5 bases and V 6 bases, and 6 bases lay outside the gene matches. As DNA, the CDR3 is TGTGCCATCAGATCCGGGACAGCAAATGAAAAACTGTTTTTT. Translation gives CAIRSGTANEKLFF.

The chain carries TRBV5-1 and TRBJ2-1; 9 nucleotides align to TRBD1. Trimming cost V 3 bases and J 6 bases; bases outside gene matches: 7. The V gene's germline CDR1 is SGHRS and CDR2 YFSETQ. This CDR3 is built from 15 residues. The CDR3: CASSSRTGVSNEQFF. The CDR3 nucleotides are TGCGCCAGCAGCTCACGGACAGGGGTCAGCAATGAGCAGTTCTTC.

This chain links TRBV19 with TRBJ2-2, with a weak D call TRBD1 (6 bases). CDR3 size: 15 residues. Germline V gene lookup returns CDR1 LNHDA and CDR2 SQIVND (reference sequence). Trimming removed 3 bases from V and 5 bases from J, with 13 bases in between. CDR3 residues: CASSIRDIETGELFF. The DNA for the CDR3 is TGTGCCAGTAGTATCCGGGACATCGAAACCGGGGAGCTGTTTTTT.

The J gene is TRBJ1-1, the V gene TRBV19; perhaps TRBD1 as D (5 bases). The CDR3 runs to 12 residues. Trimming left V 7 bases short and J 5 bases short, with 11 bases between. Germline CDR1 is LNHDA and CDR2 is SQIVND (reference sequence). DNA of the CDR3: TGTGCCAGTATGGAGGGGCTTACTGAAGCTTTCTTT. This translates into CASMEGLTEAFF.

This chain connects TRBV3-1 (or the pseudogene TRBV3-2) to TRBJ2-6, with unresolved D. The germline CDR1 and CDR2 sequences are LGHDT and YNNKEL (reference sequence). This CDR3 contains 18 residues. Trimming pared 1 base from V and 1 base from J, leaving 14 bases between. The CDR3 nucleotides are TGTGCCAGCAGCCAAGGTGTATTGTCGTCTTCTGGGGCCAACGTCCTGACTTTC. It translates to CASSQGVLSSSGANVLTF.

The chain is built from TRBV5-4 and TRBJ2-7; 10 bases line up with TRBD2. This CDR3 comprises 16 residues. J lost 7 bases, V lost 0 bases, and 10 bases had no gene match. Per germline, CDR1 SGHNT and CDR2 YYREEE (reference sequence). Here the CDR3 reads CASSLGLAGAEGEQYF. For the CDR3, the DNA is TGTGCCAGCAGCTTGGGGCTAGCGGGAGCGGAAGGTGAGCAGTACTTC.